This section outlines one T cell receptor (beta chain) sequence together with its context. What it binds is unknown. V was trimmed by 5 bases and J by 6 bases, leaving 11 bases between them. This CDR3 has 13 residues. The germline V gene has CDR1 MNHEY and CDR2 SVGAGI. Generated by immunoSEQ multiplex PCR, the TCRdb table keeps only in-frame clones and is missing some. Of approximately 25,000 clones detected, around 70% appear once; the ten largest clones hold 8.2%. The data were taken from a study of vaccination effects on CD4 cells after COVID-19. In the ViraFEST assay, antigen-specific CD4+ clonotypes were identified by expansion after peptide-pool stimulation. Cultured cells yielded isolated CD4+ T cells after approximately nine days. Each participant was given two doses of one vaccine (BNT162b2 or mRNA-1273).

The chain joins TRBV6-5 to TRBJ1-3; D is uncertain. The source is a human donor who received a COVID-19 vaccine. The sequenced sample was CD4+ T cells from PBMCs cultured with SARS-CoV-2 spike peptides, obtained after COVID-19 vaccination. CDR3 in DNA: TGTGCCAGCAGTCGACGGGGAGAAAACACCATATATTTT. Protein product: CASSRRGENTIYF.